This T cell receptor beta chain emerged from a study of blood T cell repertoires in COVID-19. Whole-study context: The United States, Italy and Spain provided the acute and convalescent COVID-19 samples. In each case, the material was cDNA or gDNA derived from T cells, B-cell-depleted T cells, or PBMCs.

The CDR3 has 16 amino acids. The V end lost 4 bases, the J end lost 0 bases, and 14 bases lay between the germline ends. Germline CDR1 KGHSH, CDR2 LQKENI. Clones were sequenced by immunoSEQ multiplex PCR, and TCRdb holds only the in-frame ones, with some missing. The data contain fewer than 250,000 clones, 81% of them singletons. Cohorts were determined from participant-reported clinical history. The chain combines TRBV18 with TRBJ2-3; tentatively, D is TRBD2 (6 bases). Sample: PBMCs or T cells enriched from blood (not recorded which). The sequence was collected from a woman in her 50s with acute COVID-19. DNA for the CDR3: TGTGCCAGCTCACTAAAACTAGGGACTAGCACAGATACGCAGTATTTT. Translating gives CASSLKLGTSTDTQYF.